One and the same sample provided the 31 T cell receptor beta chains below, sequenced in a study of cytomegalovirus exposure and HLA in healthy donors. The PCR had 60 Vbeta and 13 Jbeta primers. The repertoire was sequenced with immunoSEQ multiplex PCR; TCRdb's copy has only in-frame clones and lacks some. Seen here are some 90,000 clones, 77% observed once, and the top ten hold around 2.1%. The sample comprised PBMCs. These receptors were obtained from a boy aged 10-17 years in good health and CMV-seronegative.

The rearrangement links TRBV30 to TRBJ2-7; 8 bases line up with TRBD1. Germline assignment: CDR1 GTSNPN and CDR2 SVGIG (reference sequence). CDR3 length: 14 residues. V was pared by 3 bases and J by 5 bases, with 9 bases of the junction left unmatched. CDR3 nucleotides: TGTGCCTGGAGGCGCGGCTTGACAGGGGACGAGCAGTACTTC. It codes for CAWRRGLTGDEQYF.

Only a few counts were recorded for this clone. This rearrangement joins TRBV6-1 to TRBJ2-7; D perhaps matches TRBD1 (6 bases). With 3 bases removed from V and 2 bases from J, the gap between germline ends came to 11 bases. The CDR3 runs 14 residues. The germline V gene has CDR1 MNHNS and CDR2 SASEGT. CDR3 sequence: CASSDRGLAYEQYF. The CDR3 coding sequence is TGTGCCAGCAGTGACAGGGGCCTTGCCTACGAGCAGTACTTC.

This chain joins TRBV7-6 and TRBJ2-5; D may be TRBD2 (5 bases). The CDR3 sequence is 14 residues long. Germline V gene data show CDR1 as SGHVS and CDR2 as FNYEAQ. V was trimmed by 5 bases and J by 5 bases, leaving 15 bases between them. The CDR3 loop reads CASSRSGEGETQYF. DNA of the CDR3: TGTGCCAGCAGCAGAAGCGGTGAAGGGGAGACCCAGTACTTC. The full variable domain, with the rest looked up from reference TRBV7-6 and TRBJ2-5, is GAGVSQSPRYKVTKRGQDVALRCDPISGHVSLYWYRQALGQGPEFLTYFNYEAQQDKSGLPNDRFSAERPEGSISTLTIQRTEQRDSAMYRCASSRSGEGETQYFGPGTRLLVL.

This chain links TRBV30 with TRBJ1-1, with a possible D match to TRBD1 (5 bases). V shed 8 bases and J shed 0 bases, with 10 bases lying between them. The CDR3 spans 12 residues. CDR1 GTSNPN and CDR2 SVGIG come from the germline V gene (reference sequence). DNA of the CDR3: TGTGCCAAAGACAGATTGAACACTGAAGCTTTCTTT. It specifies CAKDRLNTEAFF.

The chain couples TRBV28 to TRBJ1-1; D not certain. The CDR3 totals 15 residues. Trimming stripped 6 bases from V and 5 bases from J, with 19 bases between. Germline loops: CDR1 MDHEN, CDR2 SYDVKM. CDR3 in amino acids: CASRSTPFRVTEAFF. The DNA for the CDR3 is TGTGCCAGCAGATCCACACCCTTCCGGGTTACTGAAGCTTTCTTT.

The chain carries TRBV29-1 and TRBJ1-2; the D gene is possibly TRBD1 (6 bases). The CDR3 is 12 residues long. Germline CDR1 and CDR2: SQVTM and ANQGSEA. The germline V and J ends were trimmed by 7 bases and 3 bases, with 12 bases remaining between them. In nucleotides, the CDR3 is TGCAGCGATTGGACAGAGTACTATGGCTACACCTTC. Translation: CSDWTEYYGYTF.

This clone was found a few times. This sequence joins TRBV30 and TRBJ1-6; maybe TRBD1 (5 bases). This CDR3 contains 15 residues. Trimming removed 3 bases from V and 5 bases from J, with 14 bases in between. Per germline, CDR1 GTSNPN and CDR2 SVGIG (reference sequence). The CDR3 is CAWSPGFLDNSPLHF. CDR3 sequence (DNA): TGTGCCTGGAGCCCAGGGTTCTTGGATAATTCACCCCTCCACTTT.

The chain combines TRBV28 with TRBJ1-1, with 7 bases identical to TRBD1. This CDR3 comprises 13 residues. CDR1 and CDR2 from the germline V gene are MDHEN and SYDVKM. J gave up 2 bases and V 8 bases, and 5 bases lay outside the gene matches. CDR3 region: CASLRDSNTEAFF. The DNA for the CDR3 is TGTGCCAGCCTCCGGGACAGTAACACTGAAGCTTTCTTT. Using reference TRBV28 and TRBJ1-1 for the parts outside the CDR3, the full variable domain is DVKVTQSSRYLVKRTGEKVFLECVQDMDHENMFWYRQDPGLGLRLIYFSYDVKMKEKGDIPEGYSVSREKKERFSLILESASTNQTSMYLCASLRDSNTEAFFGQGTRLTVV.

The table lists this clone with a few counts. V gene TRBV29-1 combines with J gene TRBJ2-5; D possibly corresponds to TRBD1 (5 bases). CDR3 length: 13 amino acids. Trimming removed 1 base from V and 6 bases from J, with 12 bases in between. Germline lookup yields CDR1 SQVTM and CDR2 ANQGSEA. CDR3 sequence (DNA): TGCAGCGTTGAAGCAGCAGGGCTACAGACCCAGTACTTC. It encodes CSVEAAGLQTQYF.

The genes are TRBV9 and TRBJ2-7; the D gene is possibly TRBD1 (6 bases). V lost 0 bases and J lost 5, with 24 bases in between. This CDR3 contains 18 residues. Germline values: CDR1 SGDLS, CDR2 YYNGEE. The chain's CDR3 is CASSVGLPRTKGDHEQYF. The CDR3 bases are TGTGCCAGCAGCGTAGGCCTGCCCCGGACAAAGGGGGACCACGAGCAGTACTTC.

CDR3 in amino acids: CASSDYRRMNTEAFF. The CDR3 coding sequence is TGTGCCAGCAGTGATTACAGACGAATGAACACTGAAGCTTTCTTT. The chain combines TRBV25-1 with TRBJ1-1; D gene ambiguous. The CDR3 consists of 15 residues. Trimming pared 3 bases from V and 0 bases from J, leaving 11 bases between. CDR1 MGHDK and CDR2 SYGVNS come from the germline V gene.

This chain joins TRBV9 and TRBJ2-1; 9 bases align to TRBD2. The germline gives CDR1 SGDLS, CDR2 YYNGEE. This CDR3 spans 16 amino acids. The V and J ends lost 0 bases and 8 bases, in that order; junction bases with no gene match: 9. As DNA, the CDR3 is TGTGCCAGCAGCGTAGTTGGTAGCGGGAGCGTGCATGAGCAGTTCTTC. Residues: CASSVVGSGSVHEQFF. Looking up the rest from reference TRBV9 and TRBJ2-1 gives the full variable domain: DSGVTQTPKHLITATGQRVTLRCSPRSGDLSVYWYQQSLDQGLQFLIQYYNGEERAKGNILERFSAQQFPDLHSELNLSSLELGDSALYFCASSVVGSGSVHEQFFGPGTRLTVL.

The chain is built from TRBV11-2 and TRBJ1-2, with a weak D call TRBD1 (6 bases). Looked up from germline, CDR1 is SGHAT and CDR2 is FQNNGV. The CDR3 runs to 13 residues. The V gene lost 0 bases and the J gene lost 7 bases, with 9 bases spanning the gap. In nucleotides, the CDR3 is TGTGCCAGCAGCTTAGATCGGGACATTGGCTACACCTTC. This encodes CASSLDRDIGYTF.

The V and J genes are TRBV9 and TRBJ2-5; the D is unclear. The length of the CDR3 is 14 residues. The V end lost 0 bases, the J end lost 2 bases, and 8 bases lay between the germline ends. CDR1 is SGDLS and CDR2 is YYNGEE in the germline V gene. The CDR3 nucleotides are TGTGCCAGCAGCGTAGGGCCTCAACAAGAGACCCAGTACTTC. It yields the protein CASSVGPQQETQYF.

This chain uses TRBV4-3 with TRBJ2-2; D possibly corresponds to TRBD2 (6 bases). The CDR3 length is 14 residues. Germline CDR1 is LGHNA and CDR2 is YSLEER. The V end was cut by 1 base, the J end by 5 bases, with 8 bases between. CDR3 in DNA: TGCGCCAGCAGCCAAGGAGGAGGGACCGGGGAGCTGTTTTTT. The encoded protein is CASSQGGGTGELFF.

This chain joins TRBV10-3 and TRBJ2-1; D gene uncertain. V was trimmed by 3 bases and J by 8 bases, leaving 8 bases between them. The CDR3 length is 12 residues. Germline V gives CDR1 ENHRY, CDR2 SYGVKD. The DNA for the CDR3 is TGTGCCATCAGTGATTTGGCGGATGAGCAGTTCTTC. Translating it yields CAISDLADEQFF.

The CDR3: CASSAGQGYYEQYF. The CDR3 DNA follows: TGTGCCAGCAGCGCGGGACAGGGTTACTACGAGCAGTACTTC. The chain employs TRBV2 and TRBJ2-7; 9 bases fit TRBD1. CDR3 length: 14 residues. Germline lookup yields CDR1 SNHLY and CDR2 FYNNEI. After removal of 6 bases from V and 3 bases from J, the junction contained 6 bases not matched to a gene. Full variable domain (rest looked up from reference TRBV2 and TRBJ2-7): EPEVTQTPSHQVTQMGQEVILRCVPISNHLYFYWYRQILGQKVEFLVSFYNNEISEKSEIFDDQFSVERPDGSNFTLKIRSTKLEDSAMYFCASSAGQGYYEQYFGPGTRLTVT.

This chain joins TRBV7-2 and TRBJ2-5; D is ambiguous. Germline V lookup: CDR1 SGHTA, CDR2 FQGNSA. This CDR3 has 13 amino acids. Trimming stripped 3 bases from V and 0 bases from J, with 5 bases between. CDR3 sequence reads: CASSFSYQETQYF. The CDR3 coding sequence is TGTGCCAGCAGCTTTAGCTACCAAGAGACCCAGTACTTC.

V and J are TRBV5-1 and TRBJ2-7; D gene unclear. Germline V lookup: CDR1 SGHRS, CDR2 YFSETQ. Deletions cut 4 bases from V and 3 bases from J, with 11 bases between. The CDR3 contains 13 residues. CDR3 nucleotide sequence: TGCGCCAGCAGCCCTGACATCGTCTACGAGCAGTACTTC. Protein: CASSPDIVYEQYF.

The chain couples TRBV18 to TRBJ1-2; the D gene is possibly TRBD1 (5 bases). The germline gives CDR1 KGHSH, CDR2 LQKENI. The CDR3 sequence is 14 residues long. Trimming took 4 bases from V and 4 from J, leaving 13 bases between them. CDR3 sequence reads: CASSLPTESYGYTF. The DNA of the CDR3 is TGTGCCAGCTCACTTCCGACAGAGAGCTATGGCTACACCTTC.

The chain has TRBV29-1 and TRBJ2-3; 12 bases are shared with TRBD1. Germline CDR1 SQVTM, CDR2 ANQGSEA. Trimming cost V 5 bases and J 4 bases; bases outside gene matches: 4. The CDR3 has 14 residues. The chain's CDR3 is CSVTGTGGSDTQYF. As DNA, the CDR3 is TGCAGCGTTACCGGGACAGGGGGCTCAGATACGCAGTATTTT.

V and J are TRBV9 and TRBJ2-3; 8 positions match TRBD2. Per germline, CDR1 SGDLS and CDR2 YYNGEE. V was clipped by 4 bases and J by 0 bases; unmatched bases: 4. The CDR3 is 15 amino acids. This CDR3 is CASSPLAGSTDTQYF. CDR3 DNA: TGTGCCAGCAGCCCCTTAGCGGGGAGCACAGATACGCAGTATTTT.

The chain carries TRBV29-1 and TRBJ2-7, with TRBD1 matching 12 bases. The CDR3 loop spans 18 amino acids. J lost 2 bases, V lost 6 bases, and 17 bases had no gene match. The germline V gene has CDR1 SQVTM and CDR2 ANQGSEA. The CDR3 protein is CSVLPGQGANSQAYEQYF. The CDR3 DNA follows: TGCAGCGTCTTGCCGGGACAGGGGGCGAACTCCCAAGCCTACGAGCAGTACTTC.

This chain joins TRBV15 and TRBJ2-7, with 7 bases fitting TRBD2. In germline, CDR1 is LNHNV, CDR2 YYDKDF (reference sequence). This CDR3 has 15 amino acids. J was trimmed by 3 bases and V by 3 bases; bases with no gene match: 8. CDR3 sequence (DNA): TGTGCCACCAGCAGGATGGGGGGGGAGGTCTACGAGCAGTACTTC. Its protein is CATSRMGGEVYEQYF.

This clone turned up a few times. The chain joins TRBV4-3 to TRBJ2-7; D is uncertain. Trimming removed 0 bases from V and 11 bases from J, with 14 bases in between. Per the germline V gene, CDR1 is LGHNA and CDR2 is YSLEER. This CDR3 has 13 residues. The CDR3 nucleotides are TGCGCCAGCAGCCAAGATCGTATCCAGAGGAAGTACTTC. The encoded protein is CASSQDRIQRKYF.

V usage is TRBV5-6 and J usage is TRBJ2-7; tentative D call: TRBD2 (7 bases). In germline, CDR1 is SGHDT, CDR2 YYEEEE. The CDR3 covers 13 residues. Trimming cost V 2 bases and J 6 bases, with 12 bases left between them. The CDR3 coding sequence is TGTGCCAGCAGCTTAGGGGGGGGAGGCGAGCAGTACTTC. Its protein is CASSLGGGGEQYF.

The V gene is TRBV7-6, the J gene TRBJ2-7; D is unclear. The CDR3 sequence is 13 residues long. Germline V lookup: CDR1 SGHVS, CDR2 FNYEAQ. Trimming took 6 bases from V and 0 from J, leaving 9 bases between them. The CDR3 region has the DNA TGTGCCAGCAGTAAAGAGAGCTCCTACGAGCAGTACTTC. As protein: CASSKESSYEQYF.

The chain links TRBV27 to TRBJ1-2; possible D gene TRBD1, 5 bases. Germline V gene sequence: CDR1 MNHEY, CDR2 SMNVEV (reference sequence). Trimming removed 5 bases at V and 7 bases at J, with 11 bases between. The CDR3 has 12 residues. CDR3 sequence: CASSPQGGGYTF. The CDR3 DNA reads as TGTGCCAGCAGTCCTCAGGGAGGTGGCTACACCTTC.

The gene calls are TRBV7-9 and TRBJ1-1; no clear D. The CDR3 spans 12 residues. The V end lost 5 bases, the J end lost 7 bases, and 11 bases lay between the germline ends. The V gene's germline CDR1 is SEHNR and CDR2 FQNEAQ (reference sequence). CDR3: CASSERSIEAFF. The DNA of the CDR3 is TGTGCCAGCAGCGAGAGGAGTATTGAAGCTTTCTTT.

The chain combines TRBV28 with TRBJ1-5; no clear D gene. Trimming pared 6 bases from V and 0 bases from J, leaving 6 bases between. Germline V lookup: CDR1 MDHEN, CDR2 SYDVKM. The CDR3 is 13 amino acids. The DNA for the CDR3 is TGTGCCAGCAGCGACTATAGCAATCAGCCCCAGCATTTT. Its translation: CASSDYSNQPQHF.

The V and J genes are TRBV6-5 and TRBJ2-1, with 13 bases fitting TRBD2. Germline-derived CDR1 and CDR2 are MNHEY and SVGAGI. The CDR3 sequence is 15 residues long. V shed 5 bases and J 6 bases; nucleotides not matched to a gene: 4. This chain's CDR3 is CASSRTSGSLNEQFF. The CDR3, as DNA: TGTGCCAGCAGTCGGACTAGCGGGAGTCTCAATGAGCAGTTCTTC.